This T cell receptor beta chain was captured in a study of blood T cell repertoires in COVID-19. Study background: Acute and convalescent COVID-19 samples came from the United States, Italy and Spain.

The CDR3 has 15 amino acids. V lost 1 base, J lost 7 bases, and 4 bases stayed unmatched. CDR1 LNHDA and CDR2 SQIVND come from the germline V gene (reference sequence). Original handling: Amplification of reference gene primers provided the estimated nucleated cell counts. Sequenced by immunoSEQ multiplex PCR; TCRdb stores in-frame clones only, minus some. V and J calls and clone size are those listed in that table; D and trimming were worked out from the DNA. The sample consists of roughly 240,000 clones, roughly 87% of them appearing once. Researchers sorted participants into cohorts using their self-reported clinical history.

J is TRBJ1-6 and V is TRBV19, with 7 bases fitting TRBD1. This receptor was taken from a woman aged 25 to 39 with acute COVID-19. The specimen was PBMCs or T cells enriched from blood (not recorded which). CDR3 DNA: TGTGCCAGTAGTATAGTTCACAGGGGAAATTCACCCCTCCACTTT. As protein: CASSIVHRGNSPLHF. The whole variable domain, filled in from reference TRBV19 and TRBJ1-6, reads DGGITQSPKYLFRKEGQNVTLSCEQNLNHDAMYWYRQDPGQGLRLIYYSQIVNDFQKGDIAEGYSVSREKKESFPLTVTSAQKNPTAFYLCASSIVHRGNSPLHFGNGTRLTVT.